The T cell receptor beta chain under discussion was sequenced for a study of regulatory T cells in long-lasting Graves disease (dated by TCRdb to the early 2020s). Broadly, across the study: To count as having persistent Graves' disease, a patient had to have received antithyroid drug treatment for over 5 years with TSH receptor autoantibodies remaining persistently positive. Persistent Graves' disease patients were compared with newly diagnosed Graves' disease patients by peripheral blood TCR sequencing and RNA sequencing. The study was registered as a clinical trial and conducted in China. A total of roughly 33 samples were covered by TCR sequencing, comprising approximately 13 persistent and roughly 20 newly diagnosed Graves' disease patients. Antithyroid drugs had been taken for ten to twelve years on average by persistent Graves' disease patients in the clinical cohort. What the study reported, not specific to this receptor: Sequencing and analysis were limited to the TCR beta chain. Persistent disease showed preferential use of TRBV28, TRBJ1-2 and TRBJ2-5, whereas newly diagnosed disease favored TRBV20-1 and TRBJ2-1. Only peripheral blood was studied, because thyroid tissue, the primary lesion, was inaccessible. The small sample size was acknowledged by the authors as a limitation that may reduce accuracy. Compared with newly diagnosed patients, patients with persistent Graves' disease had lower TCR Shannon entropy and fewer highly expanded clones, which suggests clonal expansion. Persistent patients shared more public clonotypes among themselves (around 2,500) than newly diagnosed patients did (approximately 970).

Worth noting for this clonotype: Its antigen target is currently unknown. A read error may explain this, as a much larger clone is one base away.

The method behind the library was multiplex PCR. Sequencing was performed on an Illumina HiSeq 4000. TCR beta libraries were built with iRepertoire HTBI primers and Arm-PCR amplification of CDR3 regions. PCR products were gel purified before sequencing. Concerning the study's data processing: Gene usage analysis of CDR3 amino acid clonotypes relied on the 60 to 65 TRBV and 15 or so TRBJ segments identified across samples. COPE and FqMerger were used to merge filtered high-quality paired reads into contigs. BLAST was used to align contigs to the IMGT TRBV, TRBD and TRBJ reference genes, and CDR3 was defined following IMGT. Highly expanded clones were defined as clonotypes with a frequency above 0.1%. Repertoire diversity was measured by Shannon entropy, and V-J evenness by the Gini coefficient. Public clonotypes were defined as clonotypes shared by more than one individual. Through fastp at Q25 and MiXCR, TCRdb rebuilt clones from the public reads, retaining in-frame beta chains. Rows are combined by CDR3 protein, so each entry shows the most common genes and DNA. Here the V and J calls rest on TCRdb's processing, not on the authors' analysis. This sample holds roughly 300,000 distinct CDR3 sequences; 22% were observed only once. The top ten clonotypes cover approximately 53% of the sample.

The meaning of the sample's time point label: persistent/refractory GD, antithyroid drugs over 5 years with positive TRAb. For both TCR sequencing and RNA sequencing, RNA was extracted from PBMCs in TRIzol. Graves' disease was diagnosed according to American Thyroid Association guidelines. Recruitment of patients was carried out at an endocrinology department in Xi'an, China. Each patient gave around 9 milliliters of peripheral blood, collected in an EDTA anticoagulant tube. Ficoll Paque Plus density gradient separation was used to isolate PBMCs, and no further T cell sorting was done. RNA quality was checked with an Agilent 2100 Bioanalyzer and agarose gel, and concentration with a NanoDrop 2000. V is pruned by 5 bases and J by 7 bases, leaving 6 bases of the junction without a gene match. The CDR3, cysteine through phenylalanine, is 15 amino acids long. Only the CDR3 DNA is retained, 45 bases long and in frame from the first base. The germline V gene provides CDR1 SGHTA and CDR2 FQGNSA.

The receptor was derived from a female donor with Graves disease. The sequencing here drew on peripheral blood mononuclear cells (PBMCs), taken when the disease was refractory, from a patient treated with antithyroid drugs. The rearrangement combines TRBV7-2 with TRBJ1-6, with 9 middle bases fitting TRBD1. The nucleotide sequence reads TGTACCAGCAGCGTGGCCGGGACAGGGAATTCACCCCTCCACTTT. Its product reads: CTSSVAGTGNSPLHF.